These 18 T cell receptor beta chains came from one sample sequenced in a study of cytomegalovirus exposure and HLA in healthy donors. Sequencing was performed with immunoSEQ multiplex PCR; in TCRdb, only in-frame clones are kept and a portion is missing. The table records around 350,000 clones, 80% to 90% of them present only once. The sequenced sample consisted of PBMCs. These receptor sequences come from a woman aged 18-30 years in good health and CMV-seronegative.

The J gene is TRBJ2-1, the V gene TRBV27, with 10 nucleotides matching TRBD1. Germline V gene lookup returns CDR1 MNHEY and CDR2 SMNVEV (reference sequence). The V gene end was trimmed by 5 bases and the J gene end by 3 bases; junction bases not matched to a gene: 10. There are 17 residues in the CDR3. CDR3 DNA sequence: TGTGCCAGCAGTGGGGGACAGGGGCCCCAAGGCTACAATGAGCAGTTCTTC. Translation gives CASSGGQGPQGYNEQFF.

The chain couples TRBV6-5 to TRBJ2-1; 12 bases agree with TRBD2. The V gene's germline CDR1 is MNHEY and CDR2 SVGAGI. This CDR3 comprises 14 residues. The V segment lost 6 bases and the J segment 5 bases; nucleotides outside the gene matches: 2. As DNA, the CDR3 is TGTGCCAGCAGGACTAGCGGGGGAAACAATGAGCAGTTCTTC. This codes for CASRTSGGNNEQFF.

The genes are TRBV7-3 and TRBJ2-1; 11 bases line up with TRBD2. The J segment lost 7 bases and the V segment lost 0 bases, leaving 2 bases of the junction unmatched. Germline V CDR1 and CDR2: SGHTA, FQGTGA. CDR3 size: 15 residues. The CDR3 is CASSLTGLAENEQFF. CDR3 in DNA: TGTGCCAGCAGCTTAACGGGACTAGCGGAAAATGAGCAGTTCTTC.

V and J are TRBV5-1 and TRBJ2-3; D possibly corresponds to TRBD2 (5 bases). V was pared by 0 bases and J by 1 base, with 9 bases between. This CDR3 has 15 amino acids. Per germline, CDR1 SGHRS and CDR2 YFSETQ. The CDR3 region is CASSLAVARTDTQYF. CDR3 bases: TGCGCCAGCAGCTTGGCGGTAGCGCGCACAGATACGCAGTATTTT.

The chain joins TRBV7-8 to TRBJ2-7; 9 positions match TRBD2. Losses at the gene ends were 3 bases for V and 2 bases for J; bases not matched to a gene: 5. The CDR3 has 15 residues. In germline, CDR1 is SGHVS, CDR2 FQNEAQ. CDR3: CASSFGGGATYEQYF. The CDR3 region has the DNA TGTGCCAGCAGCTTCGGCGGGGGGGCCACCTACGAGCAGTACTTC.

V is TRBV29-1 and J is TRBJ2-7; 7 bases are shared with TRBD1. V gave up 6 bases and J gave up 3 bases; unmatched junction bases: 8. CDR1 and CDR2 (germline): SQVTM, ANQGSEA. CDR3 size: 13 residues. The CDR3 spells CSVLGTANYEQYF. The CDR3 DNA sequence: TGCAGCGTACTTGGGACAGCCAACTACGAGCAGTACTTC.

This sequence joins TRBV13 and TRBJ2-1; no definite D call. Germline CDR1 reads PRHDT; CDR2 reads FYEKMQ (reference sequence). There are 13 residues in the CDR3. V gave up 5 bases and J gave up 9 bases, with 14 bases separating them. This CDR3 reads CASSLYLLPEQFF. In DNA form, the CDR3 reads TGTGCCAGCAGCCTCTACCTACTCCCTGAGCAGTTCTTC.

This rearrangement joins TRBV27 to TRBJ2-7; D is uncertain. Trimming removed 3 bases from V and 3 bases from J, with 9 bases in between. Germline CDR1 reads MNHEY; CDR2 reads SMNVEV (reference sequence). The CDR3 extends over 13 amino acids. The chain's CDR3 is CASSFGPFYEQYF. The CDR3 DNA follows: TGTGCCAGCAGTTTCGGTCCGTTCTACGAGCAGTACTTC.

This chain links TRBV4-1 with TRBJ2-5; TRBD2 matches at 14 bases. The CDR3 has 16 amino acids. Trimming took 4 bases from V and 4 from J; bases not matched to a gene: 5. Germline CDR1 MGHRA, CDR2 YSYEKL. The CDR3, as DNA: TGCGCCAGCAGCCGATCCGGACTAGCGGGGGGAGAGACCCAGTACTTC. This gives the protein CASSRSGLAGGETQYF.

The CDR3 sequence is CASSPGLQKGHTIYF. The CDR3 DNA sequence: TGTGCCAGCTCACCGGGACTTCAGAAGGGTCACACCATATATTTT. V and J are TRBV18 and TRBJ1-3; a possible D gene is TRBD1 (5 bases). CDR3 length: 15 amino acids. The V end lost 3 bases, the J end lost 8 bases, and 17 bases lay between the germline ends. CDR1 is KGHSH and CDR2 is LQKENI in the germline V gene.

This sequence joins TRBV11-2 and TRBJ2-5; 10 nucleotides line up with TRBD2. In germline, CDR1 is SGHAT, CDR2 FQNNGV. V shed 5 bases, J shed 2 bases, and the junction held 5 bases outside the gene matches. The CDR3 contains 15 residues. This chain's CDR3 is CASSPRTSGQETQYF. In nucleotides, the CDR3 is TGTGCCAGCAGCCCGCGGACTAGCGGACAAGAGACCCAGTACTTC.

The chain couples TRBV13 to TRBJ2-3; D is unresolved. The length of the CDR3 is 14 residues. Per the germline V gene, CDR1 is PRHDT and CDR2 is FYEKMQ (reference sequence). V lost 3 bases to trimming and J lost 2 bases, with 9 bases between them. CDR3 nucleotide sequence: TGTGCCAGCAGCTTTAGTGTCCTCACAGATACGCAGTATTTT. Its protein product is CASSFSVLTDTQYF. The whole variable domain, filled in from reference TRBV13 and TRBJ2-3, reads AAGVIQSPRHLIKEKRETATLKCYPIPRHDTVYWYQQGPGQDPQFLISFYEKMQSDKGSIPDRFSAQQFSDYHSELNMSSLELGDSALYFCASSFSVLTDTQYFGPGTRLTVL.

The chain uses TRBV7-6 and TRBJ2-1, with a tentative D call TRBD1 (6 bases). CDR1 is SGHVS and CDR2 is FNYEAQ in the germline V gene. The CDR3 has 19 residues. Trimming removed 3 bases at V and 3 bases at J, with 24 bases between. The CDR3 here is CASSLEQGETVTFYNEQFF. The CDR3, as DNA: TGTGCCAGCAGCTTGGAACAGGGAGAAACGGTTACATTCTACAATGAGCAGTTCTTC. The full variable domain, in which reference TRBV7-6 and TRBJ2-1 provide the parts outside the CDR3, is GAGVSQSPRYKVTKRGQDVALRCDPISGHVSLYWYRQALGQGPEFLTYFNYEAQQDKSGLPNDRFSAERPEGSISTLTIQRTEQRDSAMYRCASSLEQGETVTFYNEQFFGPGTRLTVL.

This clone was observed a single time. The chain has TRBV2 and TRBJ2-3; TRBD2 matches at 7 bases. Germline V gene lookup returns CDR1 SNHLY and CDR2 FYNNEI. V was clipped by 3 bases and J by 0 bases; unmatched bases: 6. The CDR3 runs to 16 residues. For the CDR3, the DNA is TGTGCCAGCAGTGAGCTGGCTAGCGGTAGCACAGATACGCAGTATTTT. Translation gives CASSELASGSTDTQYF.

This clone was detected only a few times. The J gene is TRBJ2-7, the V gene TRBV11-2; TRBD2 aligns across 9 bases. CDR1 and CDR2 (germline): SGHAT, FQNNGV. Trimming took 5 bases from V and 8 from J; bases not matched to a gene: 7. The CDR3 has 13 residues. CDR3: CASSPGTSSKQYF. The CDR3 coding sequence is TGTGCCAGCAGCCCCGGGACTAGCTCGAAGCAGTACTTC.

This clone was recorded only once. V is TRBV5-4 and J is TRBJ2-2, with 11 bases lining up with TRBD2. V gave up 4 bases and J gave up 2 bases; unmatched junction bases: 13. Germline CDR1 reads SGHNT; CDR2 reads YYREEE (reference sequence). This CDR3 region has 19 residues. CDR3 loop: CASSRGLAGGLKNTGELFF. The CDR3 coding sequence is TGTGCCAGCAGCCGAGGACTAGCGGGTGGGCTAAAAAACACCGGGGAGCTGTTTTTT.

The chain carries TRBV4-2 and TRBJ2-1; TRBD2 matches 9 bases. The CDR3 extends over 15 amino acids. Per the germline V gene, CDR1 is LGHNA and CDR2 is YNFKEQ. The junction had 3 bases not matched to a gene; V was cut back by 3 bases and J by 3 bases. The CDR3 nucleotides read TGTGCCAGCAGCCAGCGGGAGGGCAGCTACAATGAGCAGTTCTTC. Its translation is CASSQREGSYNEQFF.

The J gene is TRBJ1-5, the V gene TRBV30; the D is unclear. The germline V gene has CDR1 GTSNPN and CDR2 SVGIG (reference sequence). Deletions cut 0 bases from V and 6 bases from J, with 12 bases between. This CDR3 contains 14 residues. The CDR3 here is CAWSVQSASQPQHF. Here the CDR3 DNA reads TGTGCCTGGAGTGTACAATCGGCTAGTCAGCCCCAGCATTTT.